This is a list of T cell receptor beta chains from one sample in a study of technical replicates of blood from a handful of donors. Sequencing was performed with immunoSEQ multiplex PCR; in TCRdb, only in-frame clones are kept and a portion is missing. Here the sample spans under 70,000 clones, roughly nine tenths being singletons. The sequencing input was T cells isolated from PBMCs. Source of these receptors: a human donor in good health. Each CDR3 is given with its conserved first and last residue. The listing skips clone size in some rows; elsewhere it reads once, few, many or a size class.

size	V	J	CDR3
once	TRBV5-4	TRBJ2-1	CASSIRQASYNEQFF
NA	TRBV6-5	TRBJ1-2	CASSPRTGGGYTF
NA	TRBV30	TRBJ1-5	CAWGDINQPQHF
NA	TRBV5-6	TRBJ2-3	CASSTYTDTQYF
few	TRBV11-3	TRBJ2-7	CASSSPGYEQYF
NA	TRBV5-1	TRBJ2-1	CASGYRLAGDNEQFF
few	TRBV7-9	TRBJ1-1	CASSQGTEAFF
NA	TRBV27	TRBJ2-1	CASSFTDDDEQFF
NA	TRBV4-3	TRBJ2-2	CASSQDVKGGSPTGELFF
once	TRBV7-2	TRBJ1-2	CASTPRDSNYGYTF
NA	TRBV28	TRBJ2-5	CASSLFDRAETQYF
NA	TRBV2	NA	CAGLSGRTYEQYF
NA	TRBV2	TRBJ2-7	CASGEASSSYEQYF
NA	TRBV9	TRBJ2-3	CASSVLARGGDTQYF
NA	TRBV30	TRBJ1-5	CAWSVQGDQPQHF
NA	TRBV19	TRBJ1-2	CASSVGQADGYTF
NA	TRBV10-3	TRBJ1-1	CAISAGNMNTEAFF
NA	TRBV6-6	TRBJ1-1	CASSKTGTEAFF
NA	TRBV2	TRBJ2-1	CASMPPAGGRNEQFF
NA	TRBV29-1	TRBJ2-7	CSATTSGPSYEQYF
NA	TRBV27	TRBJ2-7	CASSSLLDFYEQYF
NA	TRBV18	TRBJ2-1	CASSVRSSASDYNEQFF
NA	TRBV19	TRBJ1-2	CASSIGDRGGYTF
NA	TRBV18	TRBJ2-1	CASSPTLALSYNEQFF
NA	TRBV7-2	TRBJ2-7	CASSLRLHEQYF
NA	TRBV5-6	TRBJ2-1	CASSEGQAAYNEQFF
NA	TRBV5-4	TRBJ2-1	CASSLDSHYNEQFF
NA	TRBV7-9	TRBJ2-7	CASRLGSSYEQYF
NA	TRBV5-6	TRBJ2-1	CASSSVARSSYNEQFF
NA	TRBV10-3	TRBJ1-2	CAISYQGGHYGYTF
NA	TRBV28	TRBJ1-1	CASSHPQGSSEAFF
NA	TRBV19	TRBJ2-7	CASSAIAGAHEQYF
NA	TRBV7-2	TRBJ2-7	CASSLGDRVEDYEQYF
NA	TRBV14	TRBJ1-5	CASPTGVNQPQHF
NA	TRBV2	TRBJ1-1	CASSGNRAGTEAFF
NA	TRBV27	TRBJ2-7	CASSLWAGDDEQYF
NA	TRBV5-8	TRBJ2-1	CASSFRRQGVRNEQFF
NA	TRBV4-3	TRBJ1-4	CASSQADRVKGELFF
once	TRBV28	TRBJ1-2	CASSPPLTGGLLPNYGYTF
NA	TRBV18	TRBJ1-1	CASSPRGSDDKAFF
NA	TRBV7-2	TRBJ2-5	CASSSRTSGSGETQYF
NA	TRBV19	TRBJ2-5	CASSLDVEETQYF
NA	TRBV6-1	TRBJ2-4	CASSDGLGTGKFIDKNIQYF
NA	TRBV6-5	TRBJ1-4	CASRRVENEKLFF
NA	TRBV6-1	TRBJ1-5	CASSEKIAGRNNQPQHF
once	TRBV18	TRBJ2-2	CASSGISGPTGELFF
NA	TRBV15	TRBJ2-1	CATSRDEGSGSAHEQFF
NA	TRBV5-1	TRBJ1-4	CASSLRGEKLFF
NA	TRBV7-9	TRBJ1-4	CASSNDRGEKLFF
NA	TRBV28	TRBJ2-7	CASGLAGSYEQYF
NA	TRBV6-5	TRBJ2-7	CASSGGFSSYEQYF
NA	TRBV11-3	TRBJ1-4	CASSISTTNEKLFF
once	TRBV27	TRBJ2-1	CASGDRGYNEQFF
NA	TRBV4-3	TRBJ2-1	CASSQDEGLAGFNEQFF
NA	TRBV28	TRBJ2-2	CASSTGQLNTGELFF
NA	TRBV25-1	TRBJ2-7	CARQPTGVYEQYF
NA	TRBV9	TRBJ1-1	CASTLDGGQYTEAFF